The T cell receptor beta chain under discussion was sequenced for a study of blood T cell repertoires in COVID-19. Study-level information: Both acute and convalescent COVID-19 samples were obtained from the United States, Italy and Spain.

As handled by the study authors: Reference gene primer amplification yielded estimated nucleated cell counts. The assay was immunoSEQ multiplex PCR, and TCRdb's table has in-frame clones only and misses some. The D gene and trimming were derived from the DNA, and the V and J assignments and clone size from that table. The top ten hold 10% of the sample, which has about 210,000 clones, 80% to 90% seen once. The study drew participants aged about 18 to 89 years from about two dozen US areas. This clone occurred a few times. V dropped 3 bases and J dropped 5 bases, with 17 bases sitting between them. There are 15 residues in the CDR3. Per the germline V gene, CDR1 is SNHLY and CDR2 is FYNNEI.

J is TRBJ2-7 and V is TRBV2; D is possibly TRBD2 (6 bases). Sequencing was done on a sample of PBMCs or T cells enriched from blood (not recorded which). This TCR came from a man between 18 and 35 years old with acute COVID-19. The CDR3: CASSEYSGLRNEQYF. The DNA of the CDR3 is TGTGCCAGCAGTGAGTATTCAGGACTACGGAACGAGCAGTACTTC. Full variable domain (rest looked up from reference TRBV2 and TRBJ2-7): EPEVTQTPSHQVTQMGQEVILRCVPISNHLYFYWYRQILGQKVEFLVSFYNNEISEKSEIFDDQFSVERPDGSNFTLKIRSTKLEDSAMYFCASSEYSGLRNEQYFGPGTRLTVT.